The entry below gives a single T cell receptor (beta chain) sequence along with its context. Its specificity is not known. The data were taken from a study of cytomegalovirus exposure and HLA in healthy donors. At the level of the study: Of some 400 genotyped donors, roughly 76% grouped in the Caucasian-associated ancestry cluster. Findings of the study overall: Rarity characterized most TCR sequences, yet some public TCRs appeared in many donors. The authors assumed roughly uniform sequencing depth across donors for presence/absence analyses. Among TCR beta chains, those listed as cytomegalovirus-associated numbered 164.

PCR involved 60 Vbeta and 13 Jbeta primers. The table came from immunoSEQ multiplex PCR; TCRdb's copy has only in-frame clones and leaves some out. This table holds some 130,000 clones, over 70% found once. Germline assignment: CDR1 SNHLY and CDR2 FYNNEI. Trimming took off 4 bases at V and 5 bases at J, with 12 bases between the two ends. The CDR3 spans 14 residues. The sequence was obtained from a woman aged 40 to 55 in good health and CMV-seronegative. Input material: PBMCs. The chain recombines TRBV2 with TRBJ1-5; D remains ambiguous. CDR3 coding DNA: TGTGCCAGCAGTGTATCACAGATTGATCAGCCCCAGCATTTT. It is translated as CASSVSQIDQPQHF.